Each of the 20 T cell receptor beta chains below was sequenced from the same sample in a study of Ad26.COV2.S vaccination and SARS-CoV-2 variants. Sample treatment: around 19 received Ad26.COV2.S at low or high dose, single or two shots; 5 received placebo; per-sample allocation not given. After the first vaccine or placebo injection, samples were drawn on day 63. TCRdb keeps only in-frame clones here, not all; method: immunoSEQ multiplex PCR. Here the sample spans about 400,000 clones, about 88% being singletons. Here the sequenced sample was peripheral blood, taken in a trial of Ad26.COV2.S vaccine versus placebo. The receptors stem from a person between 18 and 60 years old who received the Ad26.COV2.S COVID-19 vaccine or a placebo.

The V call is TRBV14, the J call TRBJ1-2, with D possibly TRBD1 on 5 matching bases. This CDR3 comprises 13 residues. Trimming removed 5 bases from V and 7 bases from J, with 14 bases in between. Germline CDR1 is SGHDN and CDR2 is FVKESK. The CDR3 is CASSTMGPGGYTF. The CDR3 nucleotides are TGTGCCAGCAGCACAATGGGGCCCGGTGGCTACACCTTC.

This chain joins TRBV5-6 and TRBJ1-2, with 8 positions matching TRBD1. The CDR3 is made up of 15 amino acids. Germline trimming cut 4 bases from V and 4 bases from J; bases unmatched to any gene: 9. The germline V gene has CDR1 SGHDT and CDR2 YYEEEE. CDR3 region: CASSTPRDRFYGYTF. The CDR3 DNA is TGTGCCAGCAGCACTCCCCGGGACAGGTTCTATGGCTACACCTTC.

This CDR3 is CASSPGRGTYNEQFF. The CDR3 DNA reads as TGTGCCAGCAGCCCGGGGCGGGGGACCTACAATGAGCAGTTCTTC. This chain connects TRBV7-8 to TRBJ2-1; 7 bases align to TRBD2. V lost 5 bases, J lost 2 bases, and 6 bases stayed unmatched. The CDR3 contains 15 residues. Germline values: CDR1 SGHVS, CDR2 FQNEAQ.

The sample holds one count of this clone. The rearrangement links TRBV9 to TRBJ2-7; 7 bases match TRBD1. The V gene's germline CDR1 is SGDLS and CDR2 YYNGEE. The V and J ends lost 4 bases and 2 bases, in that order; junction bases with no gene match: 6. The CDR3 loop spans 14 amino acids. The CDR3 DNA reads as TGTGCCAGCAGCACCCGACAGGGTCCCTACGAGCAGTACTTC. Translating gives CASSTRQGPYEQYF.

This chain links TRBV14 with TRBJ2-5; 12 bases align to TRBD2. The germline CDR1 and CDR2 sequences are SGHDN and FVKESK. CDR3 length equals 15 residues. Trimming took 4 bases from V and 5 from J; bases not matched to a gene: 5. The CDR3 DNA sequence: TGTGCCAGCAGCCCGAGACTAGCGGGAGTTGAGACCCAGTACTTC. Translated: CASSPRLAGVETQYF.

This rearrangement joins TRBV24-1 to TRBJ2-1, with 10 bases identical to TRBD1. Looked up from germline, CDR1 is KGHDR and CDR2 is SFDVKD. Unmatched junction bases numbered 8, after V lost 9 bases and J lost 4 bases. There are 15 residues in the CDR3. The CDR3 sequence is CATSVRTGGYNEQFF. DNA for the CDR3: TGTGCCACCTCCGTCCGGACAGGGGGTTACAATGAGCAGTTCTTC.

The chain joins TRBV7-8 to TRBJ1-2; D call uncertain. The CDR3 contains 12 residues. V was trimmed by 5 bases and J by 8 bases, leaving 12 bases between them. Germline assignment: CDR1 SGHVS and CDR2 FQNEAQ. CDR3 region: CASSQLGYGYTF. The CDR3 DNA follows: TGTGCCAGCAGCCAGCTGGGGTACGGCTACACCTTC.

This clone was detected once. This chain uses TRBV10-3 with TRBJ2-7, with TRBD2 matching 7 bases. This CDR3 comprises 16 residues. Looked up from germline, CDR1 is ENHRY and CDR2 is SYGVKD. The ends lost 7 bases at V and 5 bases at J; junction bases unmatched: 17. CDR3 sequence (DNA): TGTGCCATCACCGGTGGGGGAGCGGGAACGGGAAACGAGCAGTACTTC. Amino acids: CAITGGGAGTGNEQYF.

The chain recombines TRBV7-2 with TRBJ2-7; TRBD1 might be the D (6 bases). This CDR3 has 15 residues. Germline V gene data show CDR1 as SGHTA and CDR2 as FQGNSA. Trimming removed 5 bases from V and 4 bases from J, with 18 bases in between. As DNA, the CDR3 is TGTGCCAGCAGCCCCCCCGGCAGGGGCCGTTACGAGCAGTACTTC. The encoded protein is CASSPPGRGRYEQYF. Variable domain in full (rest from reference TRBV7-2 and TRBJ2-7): GAGVSQSPSNKVTEKGKDVELRCDPISGHTALYWYRQSLGQGLEFLIYFQGNSAPDKSGLPSDRFSAERTGGSVSTLTIQRTQQEDSAVYLCASSPPGRGRYEQYFGPGTRLTVT.

This chain's CDR3 is CASKRESSYNEQFF. The DNA for the CDR3 is TGTGCCAGCAAACGGGAGTCATCCTACAATGAGCAGTTCTTC. The gene calls are TRBV28 and TRBJ2-1, with D maybe TRBD2 (6 bases). Germline lookup yields CDR1 MDHEN and CDR2 SYDVKM. The V end was cut by 7 bases, the J end by 1 base, with 11 bases between. This CDR3 spans 14 amino acids.

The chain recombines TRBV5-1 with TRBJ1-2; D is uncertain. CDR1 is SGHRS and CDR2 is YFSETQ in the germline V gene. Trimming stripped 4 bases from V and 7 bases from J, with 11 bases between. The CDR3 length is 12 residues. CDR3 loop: CASSLDTLGYTF. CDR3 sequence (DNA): TGCGCCAGCAGCCTAGACACCCTTGGCTACACCTTC.

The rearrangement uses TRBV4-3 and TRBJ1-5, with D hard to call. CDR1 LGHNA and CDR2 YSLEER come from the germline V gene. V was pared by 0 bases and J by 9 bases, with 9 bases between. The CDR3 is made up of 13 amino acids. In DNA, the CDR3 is TGCGCCAGCAGCCAAGATCCCTACAGGCCCCAGCATTTT. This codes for CASSQDPYRPQHF.

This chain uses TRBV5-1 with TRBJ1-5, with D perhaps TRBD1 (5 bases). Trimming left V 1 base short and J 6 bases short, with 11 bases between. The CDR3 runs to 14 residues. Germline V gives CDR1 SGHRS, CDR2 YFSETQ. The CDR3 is CASSLTGEGQPQHF. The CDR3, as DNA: TGCGCCAGCAGCTTGACGGGGGAAGGTCAGCCCCAGCATTTT.

In DNA, the CDR3 is TGTGCCAGCAGCCAAGACCGGGCAGGGGGTTCACCCCTCCACTTT. It yields the protein CASSQDRAGGSPLHF. The rearrangement links TRBV4-2 to TRBJ1-6, with 7 nucleotides matching TRBD1. The trim removed 0 bases at V and 9 bases at J, leaving 5 bases unmatched. CDR1 is LGHNA, CDR2 YNFKEQ, per germline. The CDR3 is made up of 15 amino acids.

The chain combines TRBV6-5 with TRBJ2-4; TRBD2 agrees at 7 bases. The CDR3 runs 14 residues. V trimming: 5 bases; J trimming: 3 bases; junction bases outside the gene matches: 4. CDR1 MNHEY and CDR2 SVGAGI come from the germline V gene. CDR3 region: CASSTRGDKNIQYF. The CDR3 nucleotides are TGTGCCAGCAGTACCCGGGGGGACAAAAACATTCAGTACTTC.

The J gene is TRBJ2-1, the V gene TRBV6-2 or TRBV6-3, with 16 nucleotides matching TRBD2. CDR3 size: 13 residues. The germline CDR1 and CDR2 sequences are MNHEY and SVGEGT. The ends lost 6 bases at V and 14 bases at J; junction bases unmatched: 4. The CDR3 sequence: CASSWGLAGGKFF. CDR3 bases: TGTGCCAGCAGCTGGGGACTAGCGGGAGGGAAGTTCTTC.

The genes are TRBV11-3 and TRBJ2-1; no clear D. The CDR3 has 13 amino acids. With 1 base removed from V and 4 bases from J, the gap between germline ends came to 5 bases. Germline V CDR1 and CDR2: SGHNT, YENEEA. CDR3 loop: CASSLAVYNEQFF. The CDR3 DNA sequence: TGTGCCAGCAGCTTAGCGGTTTACAATGAGCAGTTCTTC.

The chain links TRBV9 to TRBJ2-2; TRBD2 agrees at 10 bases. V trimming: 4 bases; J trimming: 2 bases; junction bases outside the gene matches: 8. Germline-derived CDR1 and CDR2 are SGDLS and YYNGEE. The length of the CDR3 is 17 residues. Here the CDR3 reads CASSILASGGNTGELFF. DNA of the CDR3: TGTGCCAGCAGCATACTCGCTAGCGGGGGTAACACCGGGGAGCTGTTTTTT. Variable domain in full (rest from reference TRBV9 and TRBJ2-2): DSGVTQTPKHLITATGQRVTLRCSPRSGDLSVYWYQQSLDQGLQFLIQYYNGEERAKGNILERFSAQQFPDLHSELNLSSLELGDSALYFCASSILASGGNTGELFFGEGSRLTVL.

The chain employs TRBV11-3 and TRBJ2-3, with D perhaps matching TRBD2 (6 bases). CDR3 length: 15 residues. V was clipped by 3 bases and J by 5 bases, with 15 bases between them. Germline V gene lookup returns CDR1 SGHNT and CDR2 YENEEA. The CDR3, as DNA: TGTGCCAGCAGCTTGGGAGGCGGGACGGGAGATACGCAGTATTTT. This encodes CASSLGGGTGDTQYF. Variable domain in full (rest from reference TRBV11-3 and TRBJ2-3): EAGVVQSPRYKIIEKKQPVAFWCNPISGHNTLYWYLQNLGQGPELLIRYENEEAVDDSQLPKDRFSAERLKGVDSTLKIQPAELGDSAVYLCASSLGGGTGDTQYFGPGTRLTVL.

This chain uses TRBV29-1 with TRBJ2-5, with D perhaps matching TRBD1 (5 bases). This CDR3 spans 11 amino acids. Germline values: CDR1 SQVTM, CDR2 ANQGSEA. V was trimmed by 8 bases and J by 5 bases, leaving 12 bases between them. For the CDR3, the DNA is TGCAGCCCGGACACCCGTGAGACCCAGTACTTC. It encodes CSPDTRETQYF.